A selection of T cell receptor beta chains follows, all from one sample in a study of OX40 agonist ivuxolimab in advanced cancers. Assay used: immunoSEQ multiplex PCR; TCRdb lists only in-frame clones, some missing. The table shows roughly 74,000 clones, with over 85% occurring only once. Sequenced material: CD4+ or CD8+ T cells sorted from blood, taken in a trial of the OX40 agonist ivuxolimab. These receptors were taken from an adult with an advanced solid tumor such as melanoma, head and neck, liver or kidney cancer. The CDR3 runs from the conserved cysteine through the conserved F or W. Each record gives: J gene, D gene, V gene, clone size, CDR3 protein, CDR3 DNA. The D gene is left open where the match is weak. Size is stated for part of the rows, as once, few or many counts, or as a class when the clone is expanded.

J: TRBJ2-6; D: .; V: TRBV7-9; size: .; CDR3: CASSLAYSGGANVLTF; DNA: TGTGCCAGCAGCTTAGCGTACAGCGGTGGGGCCAACGTCCTGACTTTC
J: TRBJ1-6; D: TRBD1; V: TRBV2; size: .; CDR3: CASVATGGESYNSPLHF; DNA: TGTGCCAGCGTGGCCACAGGGGGCGAATCCTATAATTCACCCCTCCACTTT
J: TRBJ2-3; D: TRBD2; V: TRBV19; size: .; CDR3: CASSPRLAGSTDTQYF; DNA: TGTGCCAGTAGTCCTCGACTAGCGGGGAGCACAGATACGCAGTATTTT
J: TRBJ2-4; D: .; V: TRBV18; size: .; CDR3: CASSRPGDRNIQYF; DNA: TGTGCCAGCTCACGCCCGGGGGACCGAAACATTCAGTACTTC
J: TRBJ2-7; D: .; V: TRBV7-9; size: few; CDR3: CASSLVGDYEQYF; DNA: TGTGCCAGCAGCTTAGTTGGGGACTACGAGCAGTACTTC
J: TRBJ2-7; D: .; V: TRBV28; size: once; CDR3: CASSLEGLSYEQYF; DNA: TGTGCCAGCAGTTTGGAAGGCCTCTCCTACGAGCAGTACTTC
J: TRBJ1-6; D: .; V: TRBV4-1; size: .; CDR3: CASSQDQGQYNSPLHF; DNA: TGCGCCAGCAGCCAAGATCAAGGACAGTATAATTCACCCCTCCACTTT
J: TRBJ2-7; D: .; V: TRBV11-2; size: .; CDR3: CASSPGSSYEQYF; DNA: TGTGCCAGCAGCCCCGGGAGCTCCTACGAGCAGTACTTC
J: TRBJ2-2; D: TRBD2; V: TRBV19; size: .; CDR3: CASSISARGRSGRGLNTGELFF; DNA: TGTGCCAGTAGTATATCTGCGCGGGGCCGCTCTGGGAGGGGATTAAACACCGGGGAGCTGTTTTTT
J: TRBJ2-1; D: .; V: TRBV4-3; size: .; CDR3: CASSQTPTAGAPYGVEQFF; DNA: TGCGCCAGCAGCCAGACGCCGACTGCGGGGGCCCCGTATGGTGTTGAGCAGTTCTTC
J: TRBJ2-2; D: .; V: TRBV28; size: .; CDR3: CASSFLGRAHTGELFF; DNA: TGTGCCAGCAGTTTTTTGGGTAGGGCCCACACCGGGGAGCTGTTTTTT
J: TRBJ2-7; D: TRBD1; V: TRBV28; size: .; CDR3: CASSTLDRASYEQYF; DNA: TGTGCCAGCAGCACATTGGACAGGGCATCCTACGAGCAGTACTTC
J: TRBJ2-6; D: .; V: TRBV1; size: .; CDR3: CTSSPLVMKGYPPGANVLTF; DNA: TGCACCAGCAGCCCACTGGTTATGAAGGGGTATCCTCCTGGGGCCAACGTCCTGACTTTC
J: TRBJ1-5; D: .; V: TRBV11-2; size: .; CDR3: CASSMQGAGQPQHF; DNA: TGTGCCAGCAGCATGCAGGGAGCGGGTCAGCCCCAGCATTTT
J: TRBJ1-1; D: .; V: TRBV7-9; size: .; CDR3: CASRHDIGTEAFF; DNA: TGTGCCAGCAGACATGACATAGGCACTGAAGCTTTCTTT
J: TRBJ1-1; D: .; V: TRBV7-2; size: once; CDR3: CASSLVGRGNTEAFF; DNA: TGTGCCAGCAGCTTAGTTGGCAGGGGAAACACTGAAGCTTTCTTT
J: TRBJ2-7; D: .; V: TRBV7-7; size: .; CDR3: CASSRGAGDYEQYF; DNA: TGTGCCAGCAGTAGGGGGGCAGGTGACTACGAGCAGTACTTC
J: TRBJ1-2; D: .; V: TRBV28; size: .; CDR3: CASRSVGANYGYTF; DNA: TGTGCCAGCAGAAGCGTTGGGGCCAACTATGGCTACACCTTC
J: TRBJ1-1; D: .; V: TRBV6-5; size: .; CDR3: CASSYSLGTEAFF; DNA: TGTGCCAGCAGTTACTCCCTAGGCACTGAAGCTTTCTTT
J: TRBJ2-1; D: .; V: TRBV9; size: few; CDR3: CASSVAGYNEQFF; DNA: TGTGCCAGCAGCGTAGCCGGCTACAATGAGCAGTTCTTC
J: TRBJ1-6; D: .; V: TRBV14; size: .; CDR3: CASSQVLPGHYNSPLHF; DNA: TGTGCCAGCAGCCAAGTCCTTCCGGGACATTATAATTCACCCCTCCACTTT
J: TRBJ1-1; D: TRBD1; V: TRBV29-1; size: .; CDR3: CSGTGMNTEAFF; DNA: TGCAGCGGGACAGGGATGAACACTGAAGCTTTCTTT
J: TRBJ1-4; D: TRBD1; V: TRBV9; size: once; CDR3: CASSVGGTGGEKLFF; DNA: TGTGCCAGCAGCGTAGGAGGGACAGGGGGCGAAAAACTGTTTTTT
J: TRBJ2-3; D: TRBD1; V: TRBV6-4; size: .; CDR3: CASSEETGGTDTQYF; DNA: TGTGCCAGCAGTGAGGAGACAGGGGGCACAGATACGCAGTATTTT
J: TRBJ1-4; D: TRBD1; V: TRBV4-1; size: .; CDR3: CASSLGQGLGEKLFF; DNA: TGCGCCAGCAGCCTCGGACAGGGCCTGGGGGAAAAACTGTTTTTT
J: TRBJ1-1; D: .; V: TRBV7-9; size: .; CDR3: CASSDAGFTEAFF; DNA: TGTGCCAGCAGCGACGCGGGTTTCACTGAAGCTTTCTTT
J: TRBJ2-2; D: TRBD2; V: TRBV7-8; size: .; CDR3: CASSFYRTSGPRTGELFF; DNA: TGTGCCAGCAGCTTCTACCGGACTAGCGGACCGAGGACCGGGGAGCTGTTTTTT
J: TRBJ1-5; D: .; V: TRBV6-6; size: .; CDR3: CASSYRPRGGNQPQHF; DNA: TGTGCCAGCAGTTACAGGCCCCGGGGCGGCAATCAGCCCCAGCATTTT
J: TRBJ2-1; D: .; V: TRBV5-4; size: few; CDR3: CASSLSGGRQINEQFF; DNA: TGTGCCAGCAGCTTGTCAGGGGGGCGGCAGATCAATGAGCAGTTCTTC
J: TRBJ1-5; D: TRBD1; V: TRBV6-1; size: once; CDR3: CASSEWPRGLAGQPQHF; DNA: TGTGCCAGCAGTGAATGGCCCAGGGGGCTGGCTGGTCAGCCCCAGCATTTT
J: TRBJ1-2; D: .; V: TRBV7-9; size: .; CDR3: CASSLGRPYGYTF; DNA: TGTGCCAGCAGCTTAGGAAGGCCATATGGCTACACCTTC
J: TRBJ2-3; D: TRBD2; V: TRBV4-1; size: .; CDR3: CASSQEWQGAGRTDTQYF; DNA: TGCGCCAGCAGCCAAGAATGGCAAGGAGCGGGGCGCACAGATACGCAGTATTTT
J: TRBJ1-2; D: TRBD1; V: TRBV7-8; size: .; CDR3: CASSSRIGTGNGYTF; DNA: TGTGCCAGCAGCTCGCGAATTGGGACAGGGAATGGCTACACCTTC
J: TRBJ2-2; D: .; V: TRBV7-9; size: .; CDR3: CASSGRVKGELFF; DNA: TGTGCCAGCAGCGGACGGGTCAAGGGGGAGCTGTTTTTT
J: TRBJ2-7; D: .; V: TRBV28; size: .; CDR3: CASSLGGSYEQYF; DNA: TGTGCCAGCAGTTTAGGGGGGAGCTACGAGCAGTACTTC
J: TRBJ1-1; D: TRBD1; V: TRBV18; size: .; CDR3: CASSPNGQGAWTEAFF; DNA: TGTGCCAGCTCACCAAACGGTCAGGGGGCGTGGACTGAAGCTTTCTTT
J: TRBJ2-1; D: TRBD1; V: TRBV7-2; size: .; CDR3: CASSSLVGDSNNEQFF; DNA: TGTGCCAGCAGCTCCCTGGTAGGGGACAGTAACAATGAGCAGTTCTTC
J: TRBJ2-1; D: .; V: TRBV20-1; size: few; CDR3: CSLDSFDEQFF; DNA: TGCAGCCTAGACAGTTTCGATGAGCAGTTCTTC
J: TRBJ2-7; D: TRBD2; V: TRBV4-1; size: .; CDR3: CASSQLLGTSGRNYEQYF; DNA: TGCGCCAGCAGCCAATTACTTGGGACTAGCGGGAGGAACTACGAGCAGTACTTC